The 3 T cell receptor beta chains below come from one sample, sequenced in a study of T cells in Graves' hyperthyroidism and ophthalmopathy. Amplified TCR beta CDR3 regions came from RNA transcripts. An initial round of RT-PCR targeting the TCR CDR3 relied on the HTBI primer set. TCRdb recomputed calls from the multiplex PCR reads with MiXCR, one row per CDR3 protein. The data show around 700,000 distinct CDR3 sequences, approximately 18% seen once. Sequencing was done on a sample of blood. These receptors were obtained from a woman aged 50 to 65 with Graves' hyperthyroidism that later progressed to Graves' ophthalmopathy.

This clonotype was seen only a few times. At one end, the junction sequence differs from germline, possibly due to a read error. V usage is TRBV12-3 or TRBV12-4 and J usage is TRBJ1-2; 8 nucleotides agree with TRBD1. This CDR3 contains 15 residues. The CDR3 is CASSSFQGANYGYTF. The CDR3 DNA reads TGTGCCAGCAGTTCCTTCCAGGGGGCTAATTATGGCTACACCTTC.

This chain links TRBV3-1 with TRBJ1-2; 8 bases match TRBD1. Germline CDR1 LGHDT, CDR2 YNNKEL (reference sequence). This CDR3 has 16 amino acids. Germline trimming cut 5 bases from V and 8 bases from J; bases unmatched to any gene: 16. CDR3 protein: CASSVPSARGHDGYTF. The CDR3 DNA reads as TGTGCCAGCAGCGTACCTTCCGCCAGGGGGCATGACGGCTACACCTTC.

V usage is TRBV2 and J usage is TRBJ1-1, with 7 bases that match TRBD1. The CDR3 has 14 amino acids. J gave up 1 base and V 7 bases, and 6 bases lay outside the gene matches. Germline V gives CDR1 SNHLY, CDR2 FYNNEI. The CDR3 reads CASIPDRENTEAFF. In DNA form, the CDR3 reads TGTGCCAGCATTCCCGACAGGGAGAACACTGAAGCTTTCTTT.